These 27 T cell receptor beta chains originate from one sample sequenced in a study of T cells after yellow fever vaccination (dated by TCRdb to about 2019). Library preparation was by 5' RACE. The listed sequencing device is Illumina NovaSeq 6000. In TCRdb, the public reads were trimmed at Q25 with fastp and aligned with MiXCR, with productive beta chains retained. Every distinct CDR3 protein forms one entry, paired with its most common genes and DNA. This sample comprises over 300,000 distinct CDR3 sequences, approximately 4% of them detected only once. Around 25% of the sample lies in the top ten. The sample's treatment or condition label, decoded: live attenuated yellow fever vaccine strain. Sample: PBMCs, taken 5 days after the yellow fever booster vaccination. Every receptor here comes from a man between 18 and 29 years old who received the YFV17D yellow fever vaccine.

This clonotype has more than one count but fewer than ten. The chain couples TRBV20-1 to TRBJ2-2; 10 positions agree with TRBD2. The V gene end was trimmed by 0 bases and the J gene end by 6 bases; junction bases not matched to a gene: 7. Per germline, CDR1 DFQATT and CDR2 SNEGSKA (reference sequence). The CDR3 has 16 amino acids. CDR3 DNA sequence: TGCAGTGCTAGAGATCCCCAGCGGGGGGGTTCCGGGGAGCTGTTTTTT. It codes for CSARDPQRGGSGELFF.

The chain couples TRBV9 to TRBJ2-5; the D gene is possibly TRBD2 (6 bases). V lost 3 bases and J 5 bases, leaving 14 bases between the germline ends. Germline V gene sequence: CDR1 SGDLS, CDR2 YYNGEE. The CDR3 is 14 amino acids. The CDR3 bases are TGTGCCAGCAGCGCTGGGAGGACGGGCGAGACCCAGTACTTC. It codes for CASSAGRTGETQYF. The variable domain in full, completed from reference TRBV9 and TRBJ2-5, reads DSGVTQTPKHLITATGQRVTLRCSPRSGDLSVYWYQQSLDQGLQFLIQYYNGEERAKGNILERFSAQQFPDLHSELNLSSLELGDSALYFCASSAGRTGETQYFGPGTRLLVL.

The genes are TRBV5-1 and TRBJ2-5; the match to TRBD2 covers 9 bases. With 10 bases clipped from V and 2 bases from J, the junction kept 6 bases outside the gene matches. CDR1 and CDR2 from the germline V gene are SGHRS and YFSETQ. The CDR3 totals 13 residues. The DNA of the CDR3 is TGCGCCGGGCGGACTAGCGTACAAGAGACCCAGTACTTC. Its translation is CAGRTSVQETQYF.

This clonotype has at least ten counts. This sequence joins TRBV6-5 and TRBJ2-4, with TRBD1 matching 7 bases. The length of the CDR3 is 16 residues. Germline V gene data show CDR1 as MNHEY and CDR2 as SVGAGI. Unmatched junction bases numbered 5, after V lost 0 bases and J lost 3 bases. CDR3 sequence reads: CASSYSGQGVKNIQYF. For the CDR3, the DNA is TGTGCCAGCAGTTACTCGGGGCAGGGGGTCAAAAACATTCAGTACTTC.

This clonotype was seen ten or more times. CDR3 region: CASSQEGGAGELFF. In DNA form, the CDR3 reads TGCGCCAGCAGCCAAGAGGGAGGGGCCGGGGAGCTGTTTTTT. The chain couples TRBV4-3 to TRBJ2-2, with 7 bases identical to TRBD2. The V and J ends lost 0 bases and 6 bases, in that order; junction bases with no gene match: 1. CDR3 length: 14 amino acids. The V gene's germline CDR1 is LGHNA and CDR2 YSLEER.

In its sample, this clonotype was seen many times. The chain combines TRBV20-1 with TRBJ1-6; 10 bases agree with TRBD1. CDR1 DFQATT and CDR2 SNEGSKA come from the germline V gene (reference sequence). There are 17 residues in the CDR3. After removal of 0 bases from V and 4 bases from J, the junction contained 6 bases not matched to a gene. CDR3 sequence (DNA): TGCAGTGCTAGAGACCCGGACAGGGGGTTTTATAATTCACCCCTCCACTTT. Amino acids: CSARDPDRGFYNSPLHF.

The gene calls are TRBV4-3 and TRBJ2-5, with D perhaps TRBD1 (6 bases). V lost 1 base and J lost 5, with 14 bases in between. The CDR3 contains 15 residues. Germline CDR1 reads LGHNA; CDR2 reads YSLEER. CDR3 sequence reads: CASSQVGGLRETQYF. The DNA of the CDR3 is TGCGCCAGCAGCCAAGTTGGGGGCCTTAGGGAGACCCAGTACTTC.

This clonotype was picked up many times. V usage is TRBV5-1 and J usage is TRBJ1-1, with D hard to call. Trimming cost V 7 bases and J 1 base, with 11 bases left between them. The CDR3 runs to 13 residues. CDR1 and CDR2 (germline): SGHRS, YFSETQ. CDR3 loop: CASAVEPNTEAFF. DNA for the CDR3: TGCGCCAGCGCAGTCGAGCCGAACACTGAAGCTTTCTTT.

This clonotype has at least ten counts. The chain uses TRBV19 and TRBJ1-5, with TRBD1 matching over 9 bases. V was pared by 5 bases and J by 3 bases, with 8 bases of the junction left unmatched. Germline lookup yields CDR1 LNHDA and CDR2 SQIVND (reference sequence). The CDR3 runs 16 residues. CDR3 sequence (DNA): TGTGCCAGTAGTTCTCTACAGGGGGCAAACAATCAGCCCCAGCATTTT. This translates into CASSSLQGANNQPQHF.

The J gene is TRBJ2-3, the V gene TRBV19; a possible D gene is TRBD2 (7 bases). This CDR3 spans 14 amino acids. Trimming removed 7 bases from V and 4 bases from J, with 15 bases in between. Per the germline V gene, CDR1 is LNHDA and CDR2 is SQIVND (reference sequence). The CDR3: CASNPGGPPDTQYF. The CDR3 nucleotides are TGTGCCAGTAATCCGGGGGGCCCCCCAGATACGCAGTATTTT.

This clonotype has more than one count but fewer than ten. The chain combines TRBV9 with TRBJ1-5, with 8 bases fitting TRBD1. With 4 bases clipped from V and 0 bases from J, the junction kept 3 bases outside the gene matches. Germline CDR1 reads SGDLS; CDR2 reads YYNGEE. The length of the CDR3 is 15 residues. CDR3 loop: CASSQTGDSNQPQHF. The CDR3 nucleotides are TGTGCCAGCAGCCAGACAGGGGATAGCAATCAGCCCCAGCATTTT.

This clonotype was observed a few times. The V call is TRBV20-1, the J call TRBJ1-1; D unresolved. The CDR3 extends over 11 amino acids. Germline values: CDR1 DFQATT, CDR2 SNEGSKA (reference sequence). V was shortened by 7 bases and J by 3 bases, with 9 bases between the two germline ends. CDR3 nucleotides: TGCAGTGAACCGGGGTACACTGAAGCTTTCTTT. Protein product: CSEPGYTEAFF.

This rearrangement joins TRBV5-1 to TRBJ1-4, with D tentatively TRBD1 (5 bases). From germline, CDR1 is SGHRS and CDR2 YFSETQ. The CDR3 spans 14 residues. V lost 4 bases and J lost 6, with 13 bases in between. The CDR3 DNA follows: TGCGCCAGCAGCCGGGGGGAAGAAGATGAAAAACTGTTTTTT. It specifies CASSRGEEDEKLFF.

This clonotype was seen many times. The chain couples TRBV7-2 to TRBJ2-5; 10 bases map to TRBD1. Losses at the gene ends were 4 bases for V and 1 base for J; bases not matched to a gene: 6. CDR3 size: 16 residues. CDR1 and CDR2 (germline): SGHTA, FQGNSA. Here the CDR3 DNA reads TGTGCCAGCAGCTCGGGACAGGGGCTTATCCAAGAGACCCAGTACTTC. This gives the protein CASSSGQGLIQETQYF.

The V call is TRBV6-2 or TRBV6-3, the J call TRBJ2-6; D call uncertain. The V gene lost 6 bases and the J gene lost 0 bases, with 18 bases spanning the gap. The length of the CDR3 is 18 residues. Germline-derived CDR1 and CDR2 are MNHEY and SVGEGT. CDR3 nucleotides: TGTGCCAGCAGAACGGATAGGGTACCGTCCTCTGGGGCCAACGTCCTGACTTTC. This gives the protein CASRTDRVPSSGANVLTF.

The chain recombines TRBV6-5 with TRBJ1-1; no clear D. The CDR3 contains 13 residues. V lost 0 bases and J lost 3, with 5 bases in between. Germline assignment: CDR1 MNHEY and CDR2 SVGAGI. In DNA form, the CDR3 reads TGTGCCAGCAGTTACTCGAGGGACACTGAAGCTTTCTTT. Residues: CASSYSRDTEAFF.

This chain connects TRBV13 to TRBJ1-1; 7 positions agree with TRBD1. V lost 3 bases and J lost 4; bases outside the gene matches: 8. Germline CDR1 and CDR2: PRHDT and FYEKMQ (reference sequence). This CDR3 spans 15 amino acids. CDR3 region: CASSLARGFGTEAFF. CDR3 coding DNA: TGTGCCAGCAGCTTGGCCAGGGGGTTTGGCACTGAAGCTTTCTTT.

In this sample, this clonotype turned up many times. V usage is TRBV5-1 and J usage is TRBJ2-3; D remains ambiguous. Germline CDR1 and CDR2: SGHRS and YFSETQ. The CDR3 spans 14 residues. The V end lost 4 bases, the J end lost 1 base, and 10 bases lay between the germline ends. This CDR3 is CASSLTYGTDTQYF. CDR3 in DNA: TGCGCCAGCAGCCTGACATACGGCACAGATACGCAGTATTTT.

This clonotype was observed a few times. The gene calls are TRBV28 and TRBJ1-6, with D perhaps matching TRBD1 (5 bases). Germline loops: CDR1 MDHEN, CDR2 SYDVKM. CDR3 length: 12 residues. Written as DNA, the CDR3 is TGTGCTACCAGAGGGGTTAATTCACCCCTCCACTTT. Its translation: CATRGVNSPLHF.

This clonotype was recorded many times. The CDR3 is CASSLLGTPPRGEQYF. CDR3 nucleotides: TGTGCCAGCAGTTTGTTGGGGACACCTCCCAGGGGGGAGCAGTACTTC. The chain has TRBV27 and TRBJ2-7, with TRBD1 matching 7 bases. Germline V gene sequence: CDR1 MNHEY, CDR2 SMNVEV (reference sequence). The CDR3 spans 16 residues. The ends lost 3 bases at V and 7 bases at J; junction bases unmatched: 15.

The chain has TRBV7-2 and TRBJ2-3; D gene ambiguous. This CDR3 region has 14 residues. Looked up from germline, CDR1 is SGHTA and CDR2 is FQGNSA. Trimming left V 1 base short and J 7 bases short, with 12 bases between. The CDR3 nucleotides read TGTGCCAGCAGCTTAGATAGTTCAGGATATACGCAGTATTTT. It yields the protein CASSLDSSGYTQYF.

In its sample, this clonotype was seen a few times. The chain joins TRBV6-5 to TRBJ1-5; 9 nucleotides line up with TRBD1. The CDR3 covers 14 residues. With 7 bases clipped from V and 6 bases from J, the junction kept 7 bases outside the gene matches. Per germline, CDR1 MNHEY and CDR2 SVGAGI. In DNA, the CDR3 is TGTGCCAGCAAGGGGACAGGGCTCGCTCAGCCCCAGCATTTT. It codes for CASKGTGLAQPQHF.

Only a few counts were recorded for this clonotype. The chain is built from TRBV11-1 and TRBJ2-1; D uncertain. With 8 bases removed from V and 6 bases from J, the gap between germline ends came to 17 bases. CDR1 is SGHAT, CDR2 FQDESV, per germline (reference sequence). This CDR3 is 14 amino acids long. DNA of the CDR3: TGTGCCAGCCAACCTACGTCTAGGCGCAATGAGCAGTTCTTC. This translates into CASQPTSRRNEQFF.

The CDR3 region is CASSYKDSTYEQYF. The CDR3 region has the DNA TGTGCCAGCAGTTACAAGGACAGCACCTACGAGCAGTACTTC. The genes are TRBV6-5 and TRBJ2-7, with a possible D match to TRBD1 (6 bases). V was clipped by 2 bases and J by 2 bases, with 10 bases between them. Germline lookup yields CDR1 MNHEY and CDR2 SVGAGI. This CDR3 is built from 14 residues.

The chain has TRBV7-2 and TRBJ1-1; D is uncertain. The CDR3 extends over 14 amino acids. The V end lost 6 bases, the J end lost 1 base, and 12 bases lay between the germline ends. Germline V gene data show CDR1 as SGHTA and CDR2 as FQGNSA. The CDR3 DNA sequence: TGTGCCAGCAGTACCCGCGGGGAGAACACTGAAGCTTTCTTT. Its translation: CASSTRGENTEAFF.

This clonotype was observed at least ten times. This chain connects TRBV20-1 to TRBJ2-1; D remains ambiguous. Per germline, CDR1 DFQATT and CDR2 SNEGSKA (reference sequence). Trimming removed 3 bases at V and 2 bases at J, with 8 bases between. CDR3 size: 13 residues. The CDR3 protein is CSASRLAYNEQFF. Here the CDR3 DNA reads TGCAGTGCTAGCAGGCTAGCCTACAATGAGCAGTTCTTC.

This clonotype was detected a few times. The CDR3 coding sequence is TGCAGTGCCCCCTTCAGGGATAGCAATCAGCCCCAGCATTTT. Its translation is CSAPFRDSNQPQHF. The chain links TRBV20-1 to TRBJ1-5; possible D gene TRBD1, 5 bases. V was pared by 6 bases and J by 0 bases, with 12 bases between. The CDR3 has 14 residues. Per the germline V gene, CDR1 is DFQATT and CDR2 is SNEGSKA (reference sequence).